Shown below are 7 T cell receptor beta chains from a single sample sequenced in a study of a mutant IDH1 vaccine in newly diagnosed glioma. The table came from immunoSEQ multiplex PCR; TCRdb's copy has only in-frame clones and leaves some out. This sample carries 34,000 or so clones, around 82% of them seen once, and the ten largest clones take about 25%. Antigen specificity for these receptors is unknown. The time point was: week 11, during vaccination. In every dose of vaccine, 300 ug of mutant IDH1 20-mer peptide was given alongside topical imiquimod. The material was PBMCs, obtained from a glioma patient whose treatment included an IDH1 peptide vaccine. All receptors derive from a man aged 25-45 years with glioma.

This sequence joins TRBV27 and TRBJ2-2; 11 bases are a match to TRBD2. This CDR3 is 16 amino acids long. V dropped 4 bases and J dropped 7; count of bases not matched to a gene: 8. Germline-derived CDR1 and CDR2 are MNHEY and SMNVEV (reference sequence). CDR3 bases: TGTGCCAGCAGTTCAAGACTAGCGGGACGCGTCGGGGAGCTGTTTTTT. It is translated as CASSSRLAGRVGELFF.

This chain links TRBV7-8 with TRBJ2-7; 7 bases line up with TRBD1. This CDR3 spans 14 amino acids. Germline CDR1 SGHVS, CDR2 FQNEAQ. V shed 4 bases and J 2 bases; nucleotides not matched to a gene: 5. CDR3 bases: TGTGCCAGCAGCTCGACAGGGTACCCCTACGAGCAGTACTTC. It translates to CASSSTGYPYEQYF.

The rearrangement joins TRBV27 to TRBJ1-5; possible D gene TRBD1, 6 bases. The germline CDR1 and CDR2 sequences are MNHEY and SMNVEV (reference sequence). Trimming shortened V by 5 bases and J by 4 bases, and 9 bases separated the two germline ends. CDR3 length: 13 residues. The CDR3 bases are TGTGCCAGCAGTAAGGACAGAAATCAGCCCCAGCATTTT. Translated, it gives CASSKDRNQPQHF.

The chain carries TRBV6-6 and TRBJ1-5; TRBD1 aligns across 7 bases. The CDR3 covers 15 residues. The V segment lost 2 bases and the J segment 9 bases; nucleotides outside the gene matches: 10. Germline V gene sequence: CDR1 MNHNY, CDR2 SVGAGI (reference sequence). The CDR3 is CASSYGTAAPRPQHF. In nucleotides, the CDR3 is TGTGCCAGCAGTTACGGGACAGCGGCGCCGCGGCCCCAGCATTTT.

The rearrangement joins TRBV5-1 to TRBJ1-2; D possibly corresponds to TRBD1 (5 bases). The ends were cut back, 1 base at V and 5 bases at J, with 18 bases in the middle. The CDR3 is 16 residues long. Per germline, CDR1 SGHRS and CDR2 YFSETQ. The CDR3 here is CASSLSSKRDLYGYTF. CDR3 coding DNA: TGCGCCAGCAGCTTGAGTTCAAAACGGGACCTATATGGCTACACCTTC. The complete variable domain, with remaining parts taken from reference TRBV5-1 and TRBJ1-2, reads KAGVTQTPRYLIKTRGQQVTLSCSPISGHRSVSWYQQTPGQGLQFLFEYFSETQRNKGNFPGRFSGRQFSNSRSEMNVSTLELGDSALYLCASSLSSKRDLYGYTFGSGTRLTVV.

Written as DNA, the CDR3 is TGCAGCGTTGCTGACAGGGTGGGCCGGGAGACCCAGTACTTC. Translating gives CSVADRVGRETQYF. The chain combines TRBV29-1 with TRBJ2-5; 7 bases agree with TRBD1. The V gene's germline CDR1 is SQVTM and CDR2 ANQGSEA. The CDR3 is made up of 14 amino acids. Losses at the gene ends were 4 bases for V and 5 bases for J; bases not matched to a gene: 10.

The chain uses TRBV19 and TRBJ2-2; D uncertain. Per the germline V gene, CDR1 is LNHDA and CDR2 is SQIVND (reference sequence). The V and J ends lost 4 bases and 6 bases respectively, with 12 bases between them. The CDR3 is 14 residues long. Here the CDR3 DNA reads TGTGCCAGTAGTACCGGACCGAGGCCCGGGGAGCTGTTTTTT. As protein: CASSTGPRPGELFF.